Shown below are 22 T cell receptor beta chains from a single sample sequenced in a study of blood T cell repertoires in COVID-19. Profiling relied on immunoSEQ multiplex PCR, and the TCRdb table lists in-frame clones only, not all of them. The profile shows roughly 160,000 clones, approximately 90% of them singletons. Input material: peripheral blood. Every receptor here comes from a man aged 18 to 29 with acute or convalescent COVID-19.

The chain links TRBV6-2 or TRBV6-3 to TRBJ2-7; unclear D gene. This CDR3 spans 12 amino acids. The V end was cut by 2 bases, the J end by 3 bases, with 5 bases between. Germline CDR1 MNHEY, CDR2 SVGEGT. As DNA, the CDR3 is TGTGCCAGCAGTTACAGTAGCTACGAGCAGTACTTC. Translating it yields CASSYSSYEQYF.

The gene calls are TRBV4-2 and TRBJ1-2; 7 nucleotides agree with TRBD1. Unmatched junction bases numbered 5, after V lost 0 bases and J lost 4 bases. The CDR3 loop spans 15 amino acids. In germline, CDR1 is LGHNA, CDR2 YNFKEQ. The CDR3 here is CASSQEGGASYGYTF. The CDR3 region has the DNA TGTGCCAGCAGCCAAGAAGGGGGCGCTTCCTATGGCTACACCTTC.

The chain employs TRBV19 and TRBJ2-2; D possibly corresponds to TRBD1 (5 bases). This CDR3 comprises 14 residues. The ends were cut back, 9 bases at V and 5 bases at J, with 16 bases in the middle. Germline V lookup: CDR1 LNHDA, CDR2 SQIVND (reference sequence). CDR3 residues: CASSTALQTGELFF. The DNA for the CDR3 is TGTGCCAGCTCGACAGCCCTCCAGACCGGGGAGCTGTTTTTT. The full variable domain, completed using reference TRBV19 and TRBJ2-2, is DGGITQSPKYLFRKEGQNVTLSCEQNLNHDAMYWYRQDPGQGLRLIYYSQIVNDFQKGDIAEGYSVSREKKESFPLTVTSAQKNPTAFYLCASSTALQTGELFFGEGSRLTVL.

The chain couples TRBV3-1 (or the pseudogene TRBV3-2) to TRBJ1-1, with unresolved D. CDR1 and CDR2 from the germline V gene are LGHDT and YNNKEL (reference sequence). The length of the CDR3 is 13 residues. V lost 3 bases and J lost 1, with 6 bases in between. CDR3 residues: CASSQWANTEAFF. The CDR3, as DNA: TGTGCCAGCAGCCAGTGGGCGAACACTGAAGCTTTCTTT.

Only a few counts were recorded for this clone. The V and J genes are TRBV5-1 and TRBJ2-7; the D gene is possibly TRBD1 (6 bases). The CDR3 runs 16 residues. The germline V and J ends were trimmed by 0 bases and 0 bases, with 13 bases remaining between them. The germline CDR1 and CDR2 sequences are SGHRS and YFSETQ. The CDR3 DNA follows: TGCGCCAGCAGCTTGGCAGCGCAGGGGACCTCCTACGAGCAGTACTTC. Protein sequence: CASSLAAQGTSYEQYF.

The chain joins TRBV12-3 or TRBV12-4 to TRBJ1-2; the D is unclear. The ends were cut back, 4 bases at V and 4 bases at J, with 10 bases in the middle. The CDR3 totals 13 residues. CDR3: CASSSSGSYGYTF. In DNA, the CDR3 is TGTGCCAGCAGTTCGTCGGGGAGCTATGGCTACACCTTC.

J is TRBJ2-3 and V is TRBV4-2, with TRBD2 matching over 10 bases. Germline CDR1 and CDR2: LGHNA and YNFKEQ. This CDR3 has 16 amino acids. Unmatched junction bases numbered 12, after V lost 4 bases and J lost 8 bases. CDR3 protein: CASSPNLAGAQATQYF. The DNA of the CDR3 is TGTGCCAGCAGCCCGAATCTAGCGGGAGCTCAAGCTACGCAGTATTTT.

In nucleotides, the CDR3 is TGTGCCAGCAGCTCCAGGGGGGAGGAGACCCAGTACTTC. This codes for CASSSRGEETQYF. The rearrangement joins TRBV5-4 to TRBJ2-5; possibly TRBD1 for D (7 bases). V was shortened by 3 bases and J by 5 bases, with 11 bases between the two germline ends. Germline V gene sequence: CDR1 SGHNT, CDR2 YYREEE (reference sequence). There are 13 residues in the CDR3.

The chain joins TRBV5-6 to TRBJ2-3; 8 nucleotides agree with TRBD2. V dropped 0 bases and J dropped 3; count of bases not matched to a gene: 6. CDR1 and CDR2 from the germline V gene are SGHDT and YYEEEE. This CDR3 has 16 amino acids. CDR3 coding DNA: TGTGCCAGCAGCTTGGCGGGGGGGCCCGGGACAGATACGCAGTATTTT. It yields the protein CASSLAGGPGTDTQYF.

The gene calls are TRBV3-1 (or the pseudogene TRBV3-2) and TRBJ2-7; D uncertain. Germline V lookup: CDR1 LGHDT, CDR2 YNNKEL (reference sequence). The V gene lost 0 bases and the J gene lost 7 bases, with 13 bases spanning the gap. This CDR3 is 14 amino acids long. CDR3 amino acids: CASSQEWAPGEQYF. CDR3 nucleotide sequence: TGTGCCAGCAGCCAAGAGTGGGCCCCTGGAGAGCAGTACTTC.

This clone was detected only once. This sequence joins TRBV5-6 and TRBJ1-5, with D possibly TRBD1 on 5 matching bases. V lost 1 base and J lost 7, with 15 bases in between. This CDR3 contains 15 residues. Germline V CDR1 and CDR2: SGHDT, YYEEEE. This CDR3 is CASSLSGWNGQPQHF. CDR3 sequence (DNA): TGTGCCAGCAGCTTGTCAGGGTGGAATGGGCAGCCCCAGCATTTT.

The chain carries TRBV6-1 and TRBJ2-7; possible D gene TRBD1, 6 bases. CDR1 and CDR2 from the germline V gene are MNHNS and SASEGT. V lost 2 bases and J lost 1, with 12 bases in between. This CDR3 has 15 residues. The CDR3 is CASSESIGGSYEQYF. As DNA, the CDR3 is TGTGCCAGCAGTGAATCTATAGGGGGATCCTACGAGCAGTACTTC.

The chain joins TRBV3-1 (or the pseudogene TRBV3-2) to TRBJ1-4; 9 bases line up with TRBD1. Germline-derived CDR1 and CDR2 are LGHDT and YNNKEL (reference sequence). The V segment lost 4 bases and the J segment 8 bases; nucleotides outside the gene matches: 8. The CDR3 covers 15 residues. Written as DNA, the CDR3 is TGTGCCAGCAGCCCCGGGACAGGGAGGGAAGAAAAACTGTTTTTT. It yields the protein CASSPGTGREEKLFF.

The gene calls are TRBV15 and TRBJ1-4; no definite D call. This CDR3 comprises 13 residues. CDR1 is LNHNV, CDR2 YYDKDF, per germline (reference sequence). Trimming stripped 0 bases from V and 13 bases from J, with 12 bases between. The CDR3 is CATSRDPDSTLFF. As DNA, the CDR3 is TGTGCCACCAGCAGAGATCCGGACTCGACACTGTTTTTT.

This rearrangement joins TRBV19 to TRBJ2-2; perhaps TRBD1 as D (5 bases). The CDR3 contains 14 residues. Germline V CDR1 and CDR2: LNHDA, SQIVND (reference sequence). V shed 6 bases and J shed 2 bases, with 10 bases lying between them. CDR3 region: CASRRQPNTGELFF. In DNA form, the CDR3 reads TGTGCCAGTAGGAGACAGCCAAACACCGGGGAGCTGTTTTTT.

V is TRBV5-1 and J is TRBJ1-1; 8 nucleotides align to TRBD1. Germline V gene sequence: CDR1 SGHRS, CDR2 YFSETQ. Trimming removed 3 bases from V and 4 bases from J; junction bases left unmatched: 5. The CDR3 is 14 residues long. Here the CDR3 reads CASSSRQGSTEAFF. CDR3 DNA sequence: TGCGCCAGCAGCTCGAGACAGGGGTCCACTGAAGCTTTCTTT.

The chain links TRBV25-1 to TRBJ1-4; 10 bases align to TRBD1. Trimming cost V 3 bases and J 6 bases; bases outside gene matches: 4. The germline V gene encodes CDR1 MGHDK and CDR2 SYGVNS. The CDR3 runs to 15 residues. The CDR3 region is CASSETGGADEKLFF. Here the CDR3 DNA reads TGTGCCAGCAGTGAGACAGGGGGCGCGGATGAAAAACTGTTTTTT.

The rearrangement uses TRBV14 and TRBJ2-3, with a tentative D call TRBD2 (5 bases). The CDR3 consists of 17 residues. Germline-derived CDR1 and CDR2 are SGHDN and FVKESK. V was cut by 4 bases and J by 4 bases, with 21 bases left in between. CDR3 coding DNA: TGTGCCAGCAGCCTCCAAGATCACGGGCCCGGGGCAGATACGCAGTATTTT. This sequence encodes CASSLQDHGPGADTQYF.

V usage is TRBV11-3 and J usage is TRBJ2-1; 9 positions agree with TRBD2. CDR1 and CDR2 (germline): SGHNT, YENEEA. Trimming at V came to 3 bases and at J to 3 bases, leaving 6 bases not matched to a gene. The CDR3 is 16 residues long. The chain's CDR3 is CASSFFFSGSYNEQFF. The CDR3 region has the DNA TGTGCCAGCAGCTTTTTCTTTAGCGGGAGCTACAATGAGCAGTTCTTC. The whole variable domain, filled in from reference TRBV11-3 and TRBJ2-1, reads EAGVVQSPRYKIIEKKQPVAFWCNPISGHNTLYWYLQNLGQGPELLIRYENEEAVDDSQLPKDRFSAERLKGVDSTLKIQPAELGDSAVYLCASSFFFSGSYNEQFFGPGTRLTVL.

The J gene is TRBJ2-5, the V gene TRBV7-9; 7 nucleotides match TRBD2. With 4 bases clipped from V and 1 base from J, the junction kept 3 bases outside the gene matches. Germline CDR1 is SEHNR and CDR2 is FQNEAQ (reference sequence). This CDR3 spans 14 amino acids. The CDR3 DNA is TGTGCCAGCAGCTGGGGGGGGACCCAAGAGACCCAGTACTTC. Its protein product is CASSWGGTQETQYF.

This clone came up once. The chain carries TRBV6-5 and TRBJ2-1, with 10 bases aligning to TRBD2. This CDR3 has 15 residues. The V and J ends lost 6 bases and 8 bases, in that order; junction bases with no gene match: 10. From germline, CDR1 is MNHEY and CDR2 SVGAGI. Here the CDR3 DNA reads TGTGCCAGCAGGGGGGGGCTAGCGGGAGTCTATGAGCAGTTCTTC. Amino acids: CASRGGLAGVYEQFF.

The chain uses TRBV3-1 (or the pseudogene TRBV3-2) and TRBJ1-2; 7 nucleotides agree with TRBD1. Per the germline V gene, CDR1 is LGHDT and CDR2 is YNNKEL (reference sequence). The CDR3 runs to 14 residues. The junction had 9 bases not matched to a gene; V was cut back by 3 bases and J by 8 bases. This chain's CDR3 is CASSHSNTGVGYTF. CDR3 in DNA: TGTGCCAGCAGCCACTCAAACACAGGGGTCGGCTACACCTTC.